This T cell receptor beta chain was obtained from a study of T-cell reconstitution after alpha-beta-depleted transplantation in children. Library preparation (for TCRbeta) was performed with unique molecular identifiers. Via MiXCR, TCRdb re-called the PCR reads, giving one row per CDR3 protein. The sample contains around 370,000 distinct CDR3 sequences, about a sixth of which appear only once. The CDR3 spans 12 residues. V was pared by 11 bases and J by 2 bases, with 7 bases between. Germline CDR1 reads MDHEN; CDR2 reads SYDVKM. The table lists this clonotype with a few counts. The input for sequencing was PBMCs, mostly from graft donor cells, taken 360 days after TCRalphabeta/CD19-depleted stem cell transplant. The gene calls are TRBV28 and TRBJ2-6, with D possibly TRBD2 on 6 matching bases. This TCR derives from a male patient between 2 and 15 years old who had a stem cell transplant for acute lymphoblastic leukemia, so the T cells may come from the graft donor. For the CDR3, the DNA is TGTGCCGCGGGGCCTGGGGCCAACGTCCTGACTTTC. Translated, it gives CAAGPGANVLTF.